This TCR beta chain came from a study of T cells in Graves' hyperthyroidism and ophthalmopathy. This CDR3 contains 17 residues. Per the germline V gene, CDR1 is SGHVS and CDR2 is FNYEAQ. J was trimmed by 6 bases and V by 1 base; bases with no gene match: 11. TCR beta CDR3 sequences were amplified from RNA transcripts. The HTBI primer set served for first-round RT-PCR of the TCR CDR3. TCRdb used MiXCR to reprocess the multiplex PCR reads, holding one entry per CDR3 protein. The table lists around 600,000 distinct CDR3 sequences, about 45% of them singletons, with under 8% in the top ten. Sequenced: peripheral blood or thyroid tissue (not recorded which). The sequence derives from an adult man with Graves' disease, either hyperthyroidism or ophthalmopathy (not recorded which). The rearrangement uses TRBV7-6 and TRBJ2-2; 7 bases are a match to TRBD1. The CDR3 sequence is CASSLETIDRVPGELFF. The CDR3 nucleotides are TGTGCCAGCAGCTTAGAAACAATTGACAGGGTTCCCGGGGAGCTGTTTTTT.